The 5 T cell receptor beta chains in this list originate from one sample, sequenced in a study of CD8 T cells in ankylosing spondylitis. Overall study results and limits: Fewer than ten highly homologous variants made up a TCR beta motif, and this motif appeared characteristic of ankylosing spondylitis blood.

No antigens are known for them. TCRdb called the 5' RACE reads again in MiXCR, with one record for every CDR3 protein. The sample carries about 330,000 distinct CDR3 sequences, around 7.6% recorded once. Sequencing used blood, either unsorted or a sorted T cell fraction (not recorded which). All receptors derive from a male donor with ankylosing spondylitis.

This clonotype came up many times. V is TRBV5-1 and J is TRBJ1-1, with 7 bases matching TRBD1. CDR1 SGHRS and CDR2 YFSETQ come from the germline V gene. This CDR3 region has 14 residues. The V segment lost 3 bases and the J segment 7 bases; nucleotides outside the gene matches: 9. CDR3 sequence: CASSSGDREREAFF. CDR3 in DNA: TGCGCCAGCAGCTCGGGTGACAGGGAGCGTGAAGCTTTCTTT. The complete variable domain, with remaining parts taken from reference TRBV5-1 and TRBJ1-1, reads KAGVTQTPRYLIKTRGQQVTLSCSPISGHRSVSWYQQTPGQGLQFLFEYFSETQRNKGNFPGRFSGRQFSNSRSEMNVSTLELGDSALYLCASSSGDREREAFFGQGTRLTVV.

This clonotype showed up just a few times. Mismatch with germline at one junction end may stem from a read error. This chain uses TRBV12-3 or TRBV12-4 with TRBJ2-7, with 11 bases identical to TRBD2. This CDR3 comprises 13 residues. CDR3 region: CASSSSGRFWQHF. CDR3 nucleotide sequence: TGTGCCAGCAGTTCTAGCGGGAGGTTTTGGCAGCACTTC.

This clonotype was seen a handful of times. This chain joins TRBV9 and TRBJ2-7; the match to TRBD2 covers 9 bases. The J segment lost 0 bases and the V segment lost 6 bases, leaving 4 bases of the junction unmatched. This CDR3 region has 14 residues. Germline V gene lookup returns CDR1 SGDLS and CDR2 YYNGEE. The CDR3 DNA follows: TGTGCCAGCACTAGCGGGGTTAGCTCCTACGAGCAGTACTTC. Its protein product is CASTSGVSSYEQYF. The variable domain in full, with the rest retrieved from reference TRBV9 and TRBJ2-7, is DSGVTQTPKHLITATGQRVTLRCSPRSGDLSVYWYQQSLDQGLQFLIQYYNGEERAKGNILERFSAQQFPDLHSELNLSSLELGDSALYFCASTSGVSSYEQYFGPGTRLTVT.

This clonotype was observed many times. The rearrangement joins TRBV29-1 to TRBJ1-1, with D possibly matching TRBD1 (6 bases). V shed 7 bases and J shed 0 bases, with 18 bases lying between them. The CDR3 has 15 residues. CDR1 SQVTM and CDR2 ANQGSEA come from the germline V gene. CDR3 protein: CSAVPGQRLNTEAFF. Here the CDR3 DNA reads TGCAGCGCGGTTCCCGGACAGAGGCTGAACACTGAAGCTTTCTTT.

A few counts support this clonotype. CDR3 sequence (DNA): TGTGCCAGCAGCCCCGATAGAATCACCGGGGAGCTGTTTTTT. This codes for CASSPDRITGELFF. V gene TRBV7-3 combines with J gene TRBJ2-2, with D uncertain. V was shortened by 5 bases and J by 4 bases, with 11 bases between the two germline ends. The CDR3 runs 14 residues. CDR1 is SGHTA, CDR2 FQGTGA, per germline.